One sample yielded the 2 T cell receptor beta chains listed below, sequenced in a study of Ad26.COV2.S vaccination and SARS-CoV-2 variants. The assay was immunoSEQ multiplex PCR, and TCRdb's table has in-frame clones only and misses some. Altogether roughly 140,000 clones are present, roughly 90% being singletons, with the ten largest covering about 5%. This sample comprised peripheral blood, obtained after recovery from COVID-19. The receptors were gathered from a human donor who had recovered from COVID-19.

This chain connects TRBV20-1 to TRBJ2-3; TRBD2 is a possible D gene (5 bases). Germline V CDR1 and CDR2: DFQATT, SNEGSKA (reference sequence). This CDR3 spans 11 amino acids. The CDR3 DNA reads TGCGGCGGGCAGTCAGCAGATACGCAGTATTTT. Its protein is CGGQSADTQYF.

This chain's CDR3 is CASSEEVGGEQYF. CDR3 coding DNA: TGTGCCAGCAGTGAAGAGGTGGGGGGCGAGCAGTACTTC. V is TRBV2 and J is TRBJ2-7; D might be TRBD2 (6 bases). The CDR3 length is 13 residues. CDR1 and CDR2 (germline): SNHLY, FYNNEI. V was cut by 1 base and J by 6 bases, with 10 bases left in between.